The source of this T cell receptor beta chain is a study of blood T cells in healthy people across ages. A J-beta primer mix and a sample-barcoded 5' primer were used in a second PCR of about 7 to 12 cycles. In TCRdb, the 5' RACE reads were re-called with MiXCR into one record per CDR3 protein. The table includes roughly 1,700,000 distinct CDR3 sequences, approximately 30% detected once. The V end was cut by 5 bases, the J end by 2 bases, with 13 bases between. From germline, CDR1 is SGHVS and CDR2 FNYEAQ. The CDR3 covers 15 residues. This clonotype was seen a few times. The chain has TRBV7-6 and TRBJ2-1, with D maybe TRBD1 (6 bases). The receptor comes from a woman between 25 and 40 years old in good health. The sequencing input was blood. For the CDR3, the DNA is TGTGCCAGCAGCATTGGGGGACAAACCTACAATGAGCAGTTCTTC. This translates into CASSIGGQTYNEQFF.